A selection of T cell receptor beta chains follows, all from one sample in a study of human T cells and chemical hapten exposure. TCRdb fed the RACE reads into MiXCR, producing one record per CDR3 protein. The sample shows tens of thousands of distinct CDR3 sequences, 11% of them seen only once. Here the sequenced sample was whole blood, taken in connection with sensitization to the hapten diphenylcyclopropenone (DPC). These receptors were taken from a woman between 45 and 65 years old with alopecia areata. Some clones in this sample may be carry-over from other donors' samples. The CDR3 runs from the conserved cysteine through the conserved F or W. The D gene is left open where the match is weak. Clone size appears in some rows only: once, few, many, or a class for an expanded clone.

D | size | J | V | CDR3 | DNA
TRBD1 | many | TRBJ1-6 | TRBV7-9 | CASSLARRTGGDSPLHF | TGTGCCAGCAGCTTAGCGCGGCGGACAGGGGGGGATTCACCCCTCCACTTT
TRBD2 | many | TRBJ2-1 | TRBV6-6 | CASSSSGTTYNEQFF | TGTGCCAGCAGTTCGAGCGGGACCACCTACAATGAGCAGTTCTTC
TRBD2 | few | TRBJ2-1 | TRBV5-4 | CASSLQSGSRNEQFF | TGTGCCAGCAGCTTGCAGAGCGGGAGTAGGAATGAGCAGTTCTTC
- | many | TRBJ1-5 | TRBV4-2 | CASSQEVASSNQPQHF | TGTGCCAGCAGCCAAGAGGTGGCCAGTTCCAATCAGCCCCAGCATTTT
- | many | TRBJ1-1 | TRBV5-5 | CASSLDYPEAFF | TGTGCCAGCAGCCTAGATTACCCTGAAGCTTTCTTT
- | many | TRBJ2-1 | TRBV5-1 | CASSLAGPYNEQFF | TGCGCCAGCAGCTTGGCAGGTCCATACAATGAGCAGTTCTTC
TRBD1 | many | TRBJ1-2 | TRBV4-3 | CASRDTGTGDSYGYTF | TGCGCCAGCAGGGATACCGGGACAGGGGATTCCTATGGCTACACCTTC
TRBD1 | - | TRBJ2-1 | TRBV28 | CASSFLQGAGHNEQFF | TGTGCCAGCAGTTTCCTGCAGGGGGCAGGGCACAATGAGCAGTTCTTC
- | - | TRBJ1-1 | TRBV20-1 | CSARGRVDTEAFF | TGCAGTGCTAGGGGCAGGGTGGACACTGAAGCTTTCTTT
- | few | TRBJ1-4 | TRBV5-4 | CASSFGRGNEKLFF | TGTGCCAGCAGCTTCGGCCGGGGGAATGAAAAACTGTTTTTT
- | few | TRBJ2-1 | TRBV5-4 | CASSFVTRDEQFF | TGTGCCAGCAGCTTCGTCACCCGCGATGAGCAGTTCTTC